This TCR beta chain was retrieved from a study of blood T cells in healthy people across ages (dated by TCRdb to between 2015 and 2017). Background for the entire study: Template switching captured roughly one uniquely barcoded TCR beta cDNA molecule per two T cells in model experiments. Age-related changes in TCR beta repertoire diversity were measured in the study by deep sequencing normalized with unique cDNA molecular identifiers. Donors were grouped into four age groups: young (average approximately 15 years), middle-aged (under 40), aged (roughly 62) and long-lived (approximately 78). The study analyzed two additional independent replicas of 1 million unique cDNA reads from the same blood draw for two donors, one aged 18 to 30 and one aged 80 or older. Overall study results and their limits: The percentage of naive T cells measured by flow cytometry correlated strongly with observed TCR beta diversity. Donor CMV infection status was unknown, potentially confounding age-related changes in expanded clonotypes. Estimates of total diversity based on one million sequenced T cells were considered lower bounds and underestimates. Conclusive comparison of naive and antigen-experienced compartments was prevented by the profiling of bulk unsorted PBMCs. Compared with the aged group, the long-lived group had more naive CD4+ T cells, fewer expanded clones and increased TCR diversity, suggesting age selection. As age increased, observed TCR beta diversity per million T cells dropped in a roughly linear way, and a significant reduction was already evident by age around 41.

Comment on this clonotype: Its antigen has not been determined. No clone much larger than this one lies a single base away; base qualities are absent.

Including the terminal cysteine and phenylalanine, the CDR3 comprises 14 residues. Only the CDR3 DNA stays, 42 bases, in frame from base 1. Trimming accounts for 8 bases at V and 5 bases at J, while the number of junction bases matched to no gene is 8. To prepare the library, 5' RACE was applied. Data came from an Illumina HiSeq 2500. A second PCR of roughly 7 to 11 cycles was performed with a sample-barcoded 5' primer and a J-beta primer mix. A unique molecular identifier was introduced onto each TCR beta cDNA molecule by a template-switch 5' adaptor carrying 12 random nucleotides. Each sample yielded at least 3 million CDR3-containing paired-end reads. All of the RNA was converted into first-strand cDNA using the Mint cDNA synthesis kit, with a TRBC-specific oligonucleotide serving as the primer. Following uracil-DNA glycosylase treatment, all cDNA underwent a first 18-cycle PCR with the universal primers M1SS and BC2_uni_R. The authors processed their data as follows. Each sample was normalized by randomly selecting 1 million high-quality reads, each carrying a distinct molecular identifier. Reads with shared molecular identifiers were discarded instead of being binned into consensus sequences. MiTCR, with a Q25 quality threshold and the strictest error-elimination algorithm, was used for CDR3 identification, clonotype clustering and error correction. Lower-bound total TCR beta diversity was estimated with a nonparametric unseen species model using Euler transformation. TCRdb handled the public reads itself, with Q25 trimming in fastp and clone calling in MiXCR, and kept productive beta chains. Each entry is one CDR3 protein sequence, shown with its most common DNA and genes. TCRdb's processing, not the study's, gives the V and J calls here. Here the sample has some 760,000 distinct CDR3 sequences; around 25% occur a single time. The top ten clonotypes cover roughly 9% of the sample.

Donors were about 36 systemically healthy Caucasian individuals from Russia aged roughly 6 to 90 years. About 9.6 milliliters of peripheral blood were collected from each donor into EDTA-treated Vacutainer tubes. Ficoll-Paque density-gradient centrifugation was used to isolate PBMCs, with at least 6.5 million per sample. Trizol reagent was used to extract total RNA from the PBMCs, yielding at least 6 micrograms per sample. For every donor, flow cytometry on a PBMC aliquot measured the percentage of naive CD45RAhigh/CD27high T cells. The sample also formed part of further work on T cells of mothers and their children. As that second paper reports: Nine systemically healthy Caucasian individuals served as donors, namely three mothers together with their six children. cDNA synthesis used all of the extracted RNA, with 1.5 ug of RNA in each 15 ul reaction. In the second PCR, the M1S primer introduced both the sample barcodes and 2-4 random nucleotides. More than 9 million TCR beta CDR3 reads were obtained from each mother, and millions of reads were obtained from each child. Thymic selection similarly shapes TCR recombination output in related and unrelated pairs, with minor effect from inherited differences. Normalized repertoire overlap in related mother-child pairs was always slightly higher than in unrelated mother-child pairs, but the difference was never significant. No persistent microchimeric T cell clones were found, with a detection sensitivity of roughly 92 clones per million clonotypes. In the study, deep NGS was used to compare the TCR beta repertoires of mothers and children, and features distinguishing related mother-child pairs from unrelated individuals were sought. The mean age was 40 +/- 4 years for the mothers and approximately 11 +/- 4 years for the children. After adapter ligation was performed with NEBNext reagents, the libraries were sequenced on an Illumina HiSeq 2000 with 100+100 nt paired-end reads. To avoid cross-contamination, the mother libraries and the child libraries were prepared a month apart and sequenced in separate runs. Each donor had between 500,000 and 2,000,000 distinct TCR beta clonotypes identified. Naive TCR beta clonotypes were estimated from low-frequency clonotypes matched to each donor's FACS-determined naive share, without sorting.

Source material: blood. The source is a boy between 10 and 17 years old in good health. This sequence uses TRBV12-3 or TRBV12-4 and TRBJ2-3, with TRBD2 identical over 9 junction bases. The DNA sequence is TGTGCCAGCTGTATAGCGGGGGATGGAGATACGCAGTATTTT. The encoded protein is CASCIAGDGDTQYF.